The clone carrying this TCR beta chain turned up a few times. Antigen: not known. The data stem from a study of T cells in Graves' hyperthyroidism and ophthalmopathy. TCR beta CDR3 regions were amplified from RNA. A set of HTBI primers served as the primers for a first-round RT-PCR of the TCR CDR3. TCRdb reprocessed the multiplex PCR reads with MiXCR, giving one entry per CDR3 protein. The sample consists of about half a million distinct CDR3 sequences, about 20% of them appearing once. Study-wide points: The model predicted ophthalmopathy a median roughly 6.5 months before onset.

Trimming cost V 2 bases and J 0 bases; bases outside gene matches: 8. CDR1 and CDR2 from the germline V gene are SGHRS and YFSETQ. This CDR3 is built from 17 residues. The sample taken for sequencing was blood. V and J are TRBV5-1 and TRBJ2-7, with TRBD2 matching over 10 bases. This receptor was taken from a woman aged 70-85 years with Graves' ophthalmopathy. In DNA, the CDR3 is TGCGCCAGCAGCTTCCGGATAGCGGGAGGTTCCTCCTACGAGCAGTACTTC. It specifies CASSFRIAGGSSYEQYF. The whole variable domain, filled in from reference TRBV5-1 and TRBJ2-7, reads KAGVTQTPRYLIKTRGQQVTLSCSPISGHRSVSWYQQTPGQGLQFLFEYFSETQRNKGNFPGRFSGRQFSNSRSEMNVSTLELGDSALYLCASSFRIAGGSSYEQYFGPGTRLTVT.